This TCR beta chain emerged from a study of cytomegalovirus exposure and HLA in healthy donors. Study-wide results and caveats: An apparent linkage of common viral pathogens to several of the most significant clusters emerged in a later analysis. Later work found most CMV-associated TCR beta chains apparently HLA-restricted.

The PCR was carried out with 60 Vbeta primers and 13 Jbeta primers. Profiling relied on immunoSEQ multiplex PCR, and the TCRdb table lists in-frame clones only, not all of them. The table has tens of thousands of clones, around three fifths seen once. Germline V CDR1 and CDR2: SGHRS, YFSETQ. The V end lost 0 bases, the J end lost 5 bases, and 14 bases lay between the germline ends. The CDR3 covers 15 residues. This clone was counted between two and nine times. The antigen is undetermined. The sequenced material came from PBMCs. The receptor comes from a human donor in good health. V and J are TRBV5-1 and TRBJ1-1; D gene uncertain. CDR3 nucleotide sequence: TGCGCCAGCAGCTTGGAAATCCAGCTAGGAACTGAAGCTTTCTTT. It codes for CASSLEIQLGTEAFF.